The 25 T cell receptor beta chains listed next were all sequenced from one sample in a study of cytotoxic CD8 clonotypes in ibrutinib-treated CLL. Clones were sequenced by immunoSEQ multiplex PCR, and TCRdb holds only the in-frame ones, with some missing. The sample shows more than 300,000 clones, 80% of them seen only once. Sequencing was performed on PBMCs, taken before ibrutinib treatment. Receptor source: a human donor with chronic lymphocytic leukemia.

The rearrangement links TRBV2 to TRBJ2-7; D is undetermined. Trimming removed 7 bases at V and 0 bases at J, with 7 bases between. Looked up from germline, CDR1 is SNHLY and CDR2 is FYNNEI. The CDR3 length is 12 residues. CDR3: CASKANSYEQYF. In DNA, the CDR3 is TGTGCCAGCAAGGCCAACTCCTACGAGCAGTACTTC.

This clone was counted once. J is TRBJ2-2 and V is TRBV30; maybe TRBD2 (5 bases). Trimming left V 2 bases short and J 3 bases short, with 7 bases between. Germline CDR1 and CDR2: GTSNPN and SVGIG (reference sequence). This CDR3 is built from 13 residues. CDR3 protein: CAWSRGYTGELFF. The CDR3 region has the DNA TGTGCCTGGAGTAGAGGGTACACCGGGGAGCTGTTTTTT.

The DNA for the CDR3 is TGTGCCAGCAGTTGGGCTATCGGGGAGCTGTTTTTT. It encodes CASSWAIGELFF. The chain links TRBV6-6 to TRBJ2-2; no definite D call. The CDR3 runs 12 residues. V shed 4 bases and J shed 7 bases, with 7 bases lying between them. CDR1 and CDR2 from the germline V gene are MNHNY and SVGAGI (reference sequence).

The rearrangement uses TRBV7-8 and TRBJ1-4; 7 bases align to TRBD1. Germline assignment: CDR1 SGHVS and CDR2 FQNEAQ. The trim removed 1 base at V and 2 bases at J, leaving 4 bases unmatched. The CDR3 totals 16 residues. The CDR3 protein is CASSLEGGQTNEKLFF. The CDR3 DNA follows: TGTGCCAGCAGCTTAGAGGGGGGACAGACTAATGAAAAACTGTTTTTT.

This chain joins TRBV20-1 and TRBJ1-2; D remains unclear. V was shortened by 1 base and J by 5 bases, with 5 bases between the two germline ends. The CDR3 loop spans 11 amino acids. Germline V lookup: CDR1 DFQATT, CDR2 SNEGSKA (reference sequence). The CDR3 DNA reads TGCAGTGCTAGAGTGGGATATGGCTACACCTTC. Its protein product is CSARVGYGYTF.

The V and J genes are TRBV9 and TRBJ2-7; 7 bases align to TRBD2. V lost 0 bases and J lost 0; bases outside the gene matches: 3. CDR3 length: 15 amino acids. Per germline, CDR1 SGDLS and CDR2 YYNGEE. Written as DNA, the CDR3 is TGTGCCAGCAGCGTAGGGGTAGCGGGCTCCTACGAGCAGTACTTC. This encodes CASSVGVAGSYEQYF.

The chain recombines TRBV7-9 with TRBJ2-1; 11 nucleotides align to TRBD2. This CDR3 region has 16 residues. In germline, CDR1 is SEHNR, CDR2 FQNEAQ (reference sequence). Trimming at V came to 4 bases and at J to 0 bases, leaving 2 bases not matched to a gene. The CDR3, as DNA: TGTGCCAGCAGCTCCGGGACTAGCGGCTCCTACAATGAGCAGTTCTTC. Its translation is CASSSGTSGSYNEQFF.

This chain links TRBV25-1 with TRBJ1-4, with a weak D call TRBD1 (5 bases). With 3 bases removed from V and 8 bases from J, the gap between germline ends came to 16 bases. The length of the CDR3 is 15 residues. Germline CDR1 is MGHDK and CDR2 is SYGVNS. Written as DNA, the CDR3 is TGTGCCAGCAGTGAGCGGGACTCATTTTTGGAAAAACTGTTTTTT. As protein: CASSERDSFLEKLFF.

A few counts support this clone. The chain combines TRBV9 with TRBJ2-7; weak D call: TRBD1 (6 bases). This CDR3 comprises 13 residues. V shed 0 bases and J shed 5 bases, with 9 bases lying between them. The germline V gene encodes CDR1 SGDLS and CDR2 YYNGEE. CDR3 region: CASSVGQGNEQYF. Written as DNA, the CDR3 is TGTGCCAGCAGCGTAGGGCAGGGGAACGAGCAGTACTTC.

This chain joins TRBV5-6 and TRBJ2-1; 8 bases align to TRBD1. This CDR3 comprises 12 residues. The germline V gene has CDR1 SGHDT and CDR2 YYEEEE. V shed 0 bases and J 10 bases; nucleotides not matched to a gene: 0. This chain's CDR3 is CASSLGQGEQFF. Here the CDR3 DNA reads TGTGCCAGCAGCTTGGGACAGGGGGAGCAGTTCTTC.

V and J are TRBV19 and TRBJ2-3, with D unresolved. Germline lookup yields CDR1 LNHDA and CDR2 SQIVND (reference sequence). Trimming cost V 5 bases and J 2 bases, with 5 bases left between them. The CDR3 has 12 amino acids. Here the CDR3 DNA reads TGTGCCAGTAGTGTCACCACAGATACGCAGTATTTT. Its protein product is CASSVTTDTQYF.

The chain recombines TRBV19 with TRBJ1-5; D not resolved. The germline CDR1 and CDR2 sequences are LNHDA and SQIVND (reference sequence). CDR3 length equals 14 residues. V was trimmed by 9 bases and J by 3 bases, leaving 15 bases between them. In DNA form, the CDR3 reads TGTGCCAGCACGACCGGGTTGGTCAATCAGCCCCAGCATTTT. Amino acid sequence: CASTTGLVNQPQHF. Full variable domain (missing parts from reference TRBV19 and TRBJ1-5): DGGITQSPKYLFRKEGQNVTLSCEQNLNHDAMYWYRQDPGQGLRLIYYSQIVNDFQKGDIAEGYSVSREKKESFPLTVTSAQKNPTAFYLCASTTGLVNQPQHFGDGTRLSIL.

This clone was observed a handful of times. CDR3 nucleotide sequence: TGTGCCAGCAGTGAAGCGGGAAATCAGCCCCAGCATTTT. Translating it yields CASSEAGNQPQHF. The rearrangement uses TRBV25-1 and TRBJ1-5; D remains ambiguous. Per the germline V gene, CDR1 is MGHDK and CDR2 is SYGVNS. V lost 2 bases and J lost 4, with 6 bases in between. CDR3 length: 13 residues.

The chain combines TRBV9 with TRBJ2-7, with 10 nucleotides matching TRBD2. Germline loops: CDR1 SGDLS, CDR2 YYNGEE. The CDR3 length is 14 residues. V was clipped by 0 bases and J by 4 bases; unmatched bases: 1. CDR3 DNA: TGTGCCAGCAGCGTAGCGGGACTAGCGTACGAGCAGTACTTC. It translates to CASSVAGLAYEQYF. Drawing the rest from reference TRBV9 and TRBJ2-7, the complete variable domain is DSGVTQTPKHLITATGQRVTLRCSPRSGDLSVYWYQQSLDQGLQFLIQYYNGEERAKGNILERFSAQQFPDLHSELNLSSLELGDSALYFCASSVAGLAYEQYFGPGTRLTVT.

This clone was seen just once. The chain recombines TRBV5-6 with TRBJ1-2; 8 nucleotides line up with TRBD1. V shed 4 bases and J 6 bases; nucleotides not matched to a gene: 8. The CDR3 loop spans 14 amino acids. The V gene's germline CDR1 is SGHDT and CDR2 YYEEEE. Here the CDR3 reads CASSGDRGWDGYTF. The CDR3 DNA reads TGTGCCAGCAGCGGCGACAGGGGATGGGATGGCTACACCTTC.

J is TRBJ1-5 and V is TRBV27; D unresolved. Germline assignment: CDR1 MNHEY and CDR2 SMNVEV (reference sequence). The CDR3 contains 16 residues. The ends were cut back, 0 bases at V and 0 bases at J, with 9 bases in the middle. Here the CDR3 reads CASSLSAAYSNQPQHF. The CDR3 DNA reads TGTGCCAGCAGTTTATCGGCAGCTTATAGCAATCAGCCCCAGCATTTT.

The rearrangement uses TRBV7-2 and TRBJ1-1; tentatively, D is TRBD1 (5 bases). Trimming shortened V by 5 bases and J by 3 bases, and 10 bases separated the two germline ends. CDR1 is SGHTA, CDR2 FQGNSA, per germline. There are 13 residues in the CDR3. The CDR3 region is CASSPGRYTEAFF. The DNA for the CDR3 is TGTGCCAGCAGCCCAGGGAGGTACACTGAAGCTTTCTTT.

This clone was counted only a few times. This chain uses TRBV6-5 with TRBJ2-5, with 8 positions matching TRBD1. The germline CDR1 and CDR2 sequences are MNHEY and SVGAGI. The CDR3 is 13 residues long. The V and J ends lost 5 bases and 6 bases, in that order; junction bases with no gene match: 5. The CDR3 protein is CASSKQGVQTQYF. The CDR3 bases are TGTGCCAGCAGTAAACAGGGGGTGCAGACCCAGTACTTC.

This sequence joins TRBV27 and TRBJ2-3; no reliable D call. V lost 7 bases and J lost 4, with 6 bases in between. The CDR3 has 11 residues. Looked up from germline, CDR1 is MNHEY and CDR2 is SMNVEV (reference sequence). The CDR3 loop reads CASIGPDTQYF. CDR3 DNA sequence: TGTGCCAGCATCGGCCCAGATACGCAGTATTTT.

In nucleotides, the CDR3 is TGCGCCAGCAGCTTGTTTACCGAGAGCGAGACCCAGTACTTC. It translates to CASSLFTESETQYF. The chain is built from TRBV5-1 and TRBJ2-5; D is unclear. The CDR3 is 14 amino acids. Germline V gene lookup returns CDR1 SGHRS and CDR2 YFSETQ. V dropped 1 base and J dropped 5 bases, with 12 bases sitting between them.

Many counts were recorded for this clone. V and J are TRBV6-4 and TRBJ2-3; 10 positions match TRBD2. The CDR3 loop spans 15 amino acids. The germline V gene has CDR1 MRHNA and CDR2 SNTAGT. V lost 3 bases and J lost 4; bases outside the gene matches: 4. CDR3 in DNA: TGTGCCAGCAGTGAGACTAGCGGGCCCGCAGATACGCAGTATTTT. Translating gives CASSETSGPADTQYF.

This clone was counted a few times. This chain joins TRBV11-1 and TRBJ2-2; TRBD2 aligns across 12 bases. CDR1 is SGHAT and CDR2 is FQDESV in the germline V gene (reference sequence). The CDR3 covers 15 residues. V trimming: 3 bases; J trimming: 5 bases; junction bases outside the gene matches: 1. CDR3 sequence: CASSLTSGRTGELFF. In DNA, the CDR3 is TGTGCCAGCAGCTTGACTAGCGGGAGAACCGGGGAGCTGTTTTTT.

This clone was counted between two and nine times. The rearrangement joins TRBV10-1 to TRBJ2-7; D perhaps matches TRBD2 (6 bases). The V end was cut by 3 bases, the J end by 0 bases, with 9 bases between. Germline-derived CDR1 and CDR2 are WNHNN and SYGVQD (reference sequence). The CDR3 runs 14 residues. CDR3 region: CASSDHSGSYEQYF. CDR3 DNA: TGCGCCAGCAGTGATCATAGCGGCTCCTACGAGCAGTACTTC.

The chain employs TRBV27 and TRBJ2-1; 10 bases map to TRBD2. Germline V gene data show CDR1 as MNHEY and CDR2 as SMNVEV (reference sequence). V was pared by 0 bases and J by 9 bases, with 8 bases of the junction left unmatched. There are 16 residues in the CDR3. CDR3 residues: CASSLSYLAGVFEQFF. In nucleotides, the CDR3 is TGTGCCAGCAGTTTATCGTACCTAGCGGGAGTTTTTGAGCAGTTCTTC.

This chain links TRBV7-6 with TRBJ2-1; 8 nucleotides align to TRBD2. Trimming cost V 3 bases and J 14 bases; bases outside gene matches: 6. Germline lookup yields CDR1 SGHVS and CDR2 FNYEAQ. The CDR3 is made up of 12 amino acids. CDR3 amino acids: CASSFGRGLEFF. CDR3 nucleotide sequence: TGTGCCAGCAGCTTTGGCCGGGGACTAGAGTTCTTC.